This record covers a single TCR beta chain. Its antigen remains unidentified. The data derive from a study of cytomegalovirus exposure and HLA in healthy donors. CDR1 is ENHRY, CDR2 SYGVKD, per germline. This CDR3 has 14 residues. Trimming cost V 6 bases and J 5 bases; bases outside gene matches: 7. Study results and limitations: It was reported that TCR beta sequences correctly inferred the HLA-A and HLA-B alleles for most subjects. It was only CMV serostatus that was available as immune exposure information.

The PCR ran on 60 Vbeta and 13 Jbeta primers. The data were produced by immunoSEQ multiplex PCR, yet TCRdb's version contains in-frame clones alone and is incomplete. The data contain some 62,000 clones, about 87% of them seen just once; the ten biggest clones take up roughly 1.5%. Sequences were obtained from PBMCs. The TCR comes from a man younger than 35 in good health and CMV-seronegative. The J gene is TRBJ1-2, the V gene TRBV10-3, with TRBD1 identical over 9 bases. The CDR3 here is CAIRGDREYYGYTF. CDR3 DNA: TGTGCCATCAGGGGGGACAGGGAGTATTATGGCTACACCTTC.